The sequence of this T cell receptor beta chain was determined in a study of T cells expressing NK-cell markers. Study results and caveats: Expanded NKG2C+ T cell clones had unclear HCMV specificity.

After re-calling the 5' RACE reads, TCRdb lists one entry per CDR3 protein, DNA absent. Its listing shows about 390,000 distinct CDR3 sequences. Germline V CDR1 and CDR2: MNHEY, SMNVEV (reference sequence). This CDR3 is 13 amino acids long. With respect to this clonotype: What it binds is unknown.

This TCR came from a woman between 45 and 60 years old in good health. The chain joins TRBV27 to TRBJ2-3; the TCRdb call, TRBD1, lacks DNA for checking. The sequenced sample was blood T cells: a sorted CD56 or NKG2C T cell subset, CD4+ or CD8+ T cells, or bulk PBMC T cells (not recorded which). CDR3 amino acids: CARRFPTADTQYF.